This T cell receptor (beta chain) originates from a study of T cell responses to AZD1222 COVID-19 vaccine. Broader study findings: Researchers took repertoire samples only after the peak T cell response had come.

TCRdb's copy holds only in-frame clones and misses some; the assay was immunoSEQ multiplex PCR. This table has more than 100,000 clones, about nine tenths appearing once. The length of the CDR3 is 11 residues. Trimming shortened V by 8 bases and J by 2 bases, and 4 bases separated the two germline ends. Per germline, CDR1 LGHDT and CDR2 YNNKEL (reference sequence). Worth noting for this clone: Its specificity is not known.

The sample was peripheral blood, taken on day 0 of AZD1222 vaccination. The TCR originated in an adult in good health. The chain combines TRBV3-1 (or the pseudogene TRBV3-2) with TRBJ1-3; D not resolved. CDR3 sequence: CASATGNTIYF. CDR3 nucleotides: TGTGCCAGCGCAACTGGAAACACCATATATTTT.